This T cell receptor (beta chain) was profiled in a study of Graves' ophthalmopathy and Graves' hyperthyroidism. TCR beta CDR3 amplification used RNA transcripts. The workflow started with a first-round RT-PCR run with HTBI primers and then moved on to a second-round multiplex PCR. TCRdb re-derived calls from the multiplex PCR reads in MiXCR, one entry per CDR3 protein. Among some 1.1 million distinct CDR3 sequences listed, about two fifths were seen once. Ten or more counts support this clonotype. Antigen: not known. Study-level findings and limits: Among thyroid clonotypes expanded above 0.001 frequency, most also appeared in blood. Sensitivity reached 87.88% and specificity over 65% for a 13-signature model separating ophthalmopathy from stable hyperthyroidism. The model reached 55% to 71% sensitivity and under 75% specificity for predicting ophthalmopathy progression.

This TCR derives from an adult man with Graves' hyperthyroidism. Material: peripheral blood or thyroid tissue (not recorded which).

The CDR3 region has the DNA TGTGCCAGCAGACCCACTTCTGGGGCCAACGTCCTGACTTTC. As protein: CASRPTSGANVLTF. The chain combines TRBV6-4 with TRBJ2-6; D gene uncertain. The germline V and J ends were trimmed by 6 bases and 1 base, with 7 bases remaining between them. The CDR3 has 14 residues. Germline loops: CDR1 MRHNA, CDR2 SNTAGT.